This T cell receptor (beta chain) stems from a study of shared clonotypes between healthy human individuals. TCRdb's copy holds only in-frame clones and misses some; the assay was immunoSEQ multiplex PCR. The data contain 2 million to 2.5 million clones, over 85% of them seen just once; the ten biggest clones take up 0.39%. The sequencing input was naive CD4+ T cells from PBMCs. As for subset: CD45RA+ positively selected. The source of this sequence is a man aged 18 to 30 in good health. Some clones in this sample may be carry-over from other donors' samples.

CDR3 loop: CASSSPGTSGKNEQFF. As DNA, the CDR3 is TGTGCCAGCAGCTCTCCCGGGACTAGCGGGAAGAATGAGCAGTTCTTC. J is TRBJ2-1 and V is TRBV7-3; 13 bases map to TRBD2. From germline, CDR1 is SGHTA and CDR2 FQGTGA. There are 16 residues in the CDR3. J was trimmed by 7 bases and V by 4 bases; bases with no gene match: 7. The full variable domain, in which reference TRBV7-3 and TRBJ2-1 provide the parts outside the CDR3, is GAGVSQTPSNKVTEKGKYVELRCDPISGHTALYWYRQSLGQGPEFLIYFQGTGAADDSGLPNDRFFAVRPEGSVSTLKIQRTERGDSAVYLCASSSPGTSGKNEQFFGPGTRLTVL.